Sequencing of this TCR beta chain was carried out in a study of blood T cells in healthy people across ages. Combining a sample-barcoded 5' primer with a J-beta primer mix, a second PCR ran for 7 to 11 cycles. Researchers report that a template-switch adaptor with 12 random nucleotides tagged each cDNA molecule. TCRdb fed the 5' RACE reads into MiXCR, producing one record per CDR3 protein. The sample has approximately 600,000 distinct CDR3 sequences; roughly 58% are singletons. This CDR3 comprises 16 residues. CDR1 is SGHRS, CDR2 YFSETQ, per germline. V was trimmed by 3 bases and J by 2 bases, leaving 16 bases between them.

The rearrangement joins TRBV5-1 to TRBJ2-3; D might be TRBD1 or TRBD2, each matching 5 bases. This receptor was identified in a man between 60 and 75 years old in good health. Material for sequencing was blood. Here the CDR3 DNA reads TGCGCCAGCAGCTCGTCTCCGGGGCATGACACAGATACGCAGTATTTT. Translating gives CASSSSPGHDTDTQYF.